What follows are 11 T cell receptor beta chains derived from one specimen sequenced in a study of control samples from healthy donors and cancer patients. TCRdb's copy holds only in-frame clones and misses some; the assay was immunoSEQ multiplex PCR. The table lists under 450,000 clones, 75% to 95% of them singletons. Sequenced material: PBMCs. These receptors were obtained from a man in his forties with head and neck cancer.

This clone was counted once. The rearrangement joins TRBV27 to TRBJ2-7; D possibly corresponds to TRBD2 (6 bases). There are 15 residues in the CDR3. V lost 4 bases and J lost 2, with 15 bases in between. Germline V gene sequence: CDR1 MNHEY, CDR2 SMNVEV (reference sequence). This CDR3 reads CASSSFGSGTYEQYF. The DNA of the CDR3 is TGTGCCAGCAGTTCCTTCGGTAGCGGAACCTACGAGCAGTACTTC.

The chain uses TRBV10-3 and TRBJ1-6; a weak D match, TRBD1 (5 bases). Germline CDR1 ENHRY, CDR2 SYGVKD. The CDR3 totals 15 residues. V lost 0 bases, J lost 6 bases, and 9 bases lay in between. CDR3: CAISESGVGNSPLHF. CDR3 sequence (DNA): TGTGCCATCAGTGAGTCGGGGGTGGGTAATTCACCCCTCCACTTT.

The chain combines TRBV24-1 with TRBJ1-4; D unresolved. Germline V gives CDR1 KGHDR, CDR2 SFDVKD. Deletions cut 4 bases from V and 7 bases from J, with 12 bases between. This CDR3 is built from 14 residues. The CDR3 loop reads CATSDPGMSEKLFF. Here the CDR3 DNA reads TGTGCCACCAGTGACCCCGGGATGAGTGAAAAACTGTTTTTT.

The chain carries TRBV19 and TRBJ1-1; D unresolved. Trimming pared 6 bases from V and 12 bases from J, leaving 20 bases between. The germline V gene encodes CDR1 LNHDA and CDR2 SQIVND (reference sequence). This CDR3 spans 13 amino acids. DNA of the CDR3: TGTGCCAGTAGCTATGAACCGGGCCCCCCGACTTTCTTT. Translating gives CASSYEPGPPTFF. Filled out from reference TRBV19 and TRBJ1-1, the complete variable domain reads DGGITQSPKYLFRKEGQNVTLSCEQNLNHDAMYWYRQDPGQGLRLIYYSQIVNDFQKGDIAEGYSVSREKKESFPLTVTSAQKNPTAFYLCASSYEPGPPTFFGQGTRLTVV.

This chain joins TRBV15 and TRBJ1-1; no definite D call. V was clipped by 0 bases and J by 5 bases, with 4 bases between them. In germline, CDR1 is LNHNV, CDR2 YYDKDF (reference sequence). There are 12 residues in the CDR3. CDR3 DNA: TGTGCCACCAGCAGAGAGGGGACTGAAGCTTTCTTT. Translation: CATSREGTEAFF.

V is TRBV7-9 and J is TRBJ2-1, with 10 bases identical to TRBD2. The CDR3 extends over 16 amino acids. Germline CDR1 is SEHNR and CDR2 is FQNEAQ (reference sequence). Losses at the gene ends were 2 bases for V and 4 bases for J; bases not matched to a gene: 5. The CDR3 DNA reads TGTGCCAGCAGCTTAATCGGACTAGCGGAATACAATGAGCAGTTCTTC. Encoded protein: CASSLIGLAEYNEQFF.

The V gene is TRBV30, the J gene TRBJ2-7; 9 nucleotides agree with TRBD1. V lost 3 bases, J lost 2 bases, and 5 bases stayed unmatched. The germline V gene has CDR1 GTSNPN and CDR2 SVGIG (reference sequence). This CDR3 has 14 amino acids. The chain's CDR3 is CAWSGTGHTYEQYF. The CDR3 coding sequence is TGTGCCTGGAGCGGGACAGGGCATACCTACGAGCAGTACTTC.

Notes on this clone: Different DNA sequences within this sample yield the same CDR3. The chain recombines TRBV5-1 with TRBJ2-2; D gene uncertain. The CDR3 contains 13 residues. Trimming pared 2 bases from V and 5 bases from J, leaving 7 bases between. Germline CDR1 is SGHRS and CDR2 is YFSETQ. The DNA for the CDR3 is TGCGCCAGCAGCTTAAGAGATACCGGGGAGCTGTTTTTT. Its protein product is CASSLRDTGELFF.

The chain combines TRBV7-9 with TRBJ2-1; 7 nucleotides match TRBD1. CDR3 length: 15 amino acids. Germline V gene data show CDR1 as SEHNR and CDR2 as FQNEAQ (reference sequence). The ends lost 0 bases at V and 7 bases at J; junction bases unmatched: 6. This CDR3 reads CASSLARQGGNEQFF. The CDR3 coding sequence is TGTGCCAGCAGCTTAGCGCGACAGGGTGGGAATGAGCAGTTCTTC.

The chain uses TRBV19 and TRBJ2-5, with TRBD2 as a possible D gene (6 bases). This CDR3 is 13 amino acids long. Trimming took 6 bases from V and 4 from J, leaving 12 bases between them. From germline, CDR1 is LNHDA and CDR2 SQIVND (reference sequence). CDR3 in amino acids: CASRVTGVETQYF. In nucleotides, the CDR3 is TGTGCCAGTAGAGTGACGGGAGTAGAGACCCAGTACTTC.

This chain's CDR3 is CASSFGQTSSGNTIYF. In nucleotides, the CDR3 is TGCGCCAGCAGCTTTGGGCAGACTAGCTCTGGAAACACCATATATTTT. The genes are TRBV5-1 and TRBJ1-3; D unclear. Germline V gene data show CDR1 as SGHRS and CDR2 as YFSETQ. V dropped 2 bases and J dropped 0 bases, with 12 bases sitting between them. The CDR3 loop spans 16 amino acids.